The entry that follows covers one TCR beta chain sequence. Its antigen is currently unknown. The sample belongs to a study of T cells in Graves' hyperthyroidism and ophthalmopathy. Diagnoses were established using clinical symptoms, serum thyroxine and TRAb, thyroid ultrasound and orbital computed tomography. General observations from the study: The model predicted ophthalmopathy a median about 6.6 months before onset. By a 13 V-J model, ophthalmopathy was set apart from stable hyperthyroidism. Clonotypes that were expanded in thyroid above 0.001 mostly appeared in blood too.

TCR beta CDR3 region amplification was performed from RNA transcripts. An initial round of RT-PCR targeting the TCR CDR3 relied on the HTBI primer set. TCRdb analysed the multiplex PCR reads with MiXCR anew, one entry per CDR3 protein. The sample shows 500,000 to 800,000 distinct CDR3 sequences, just under 45% of them seen only once. Germline lookup yields CDR1 SGHTA and CDR2 FQGNSA. The CDR3 is made up of 12 amino acids. Trimming shortened V by 8 bases and J by 0 bases, and 8 bases separated the two germline ends. The clonotype was recovered from an adult man with Graves' disease, either hyperthyroidism or ophthalmopathy (not recorded which). The V call is TRBV7-2, the J call TRBJ2-7; D might be TRBD1 (5 bases). The sequenced sample consisted of peripheral blood or thyroid tissue (not recorded which). The chain's CDR3 is CASGAGSYEQYF. In DNA form, the CDR3 reads TGTGCCAGCGGGGCAGGCTCCTACGAGCAGTACTTC. Combining the CDR3 with reference TRBV7-2 and TRBJ2-7 gives the whole variable domain GAGVSQSPSNKVTEKGKDVELRCDPISGHTALYWYRQSLGQGLEFLIYFQGNSAPDKSGLPSDRFSAERTGGSVSTLTIQRTQQEDSAVYLCASGAGSYEQYFGPGTRLTVT.